Listed below are T cell receptor beta chains from one sample, sequenced in a study of siplizumab effects on memory and regulatory T cells. The repertoire was sequenced with immunoSEQ multiplex PCR; TCRdb's copy has only in-frame clones and lacks some. The sample holds 110,000 or so clones; approximately 94% are singletons and the top ten take 0.25% to 0.35%. Material for sequencing was CD4+ T cells sorted from blood. The origin of the receptors is a human donor in good health. CDR3s include the opening cysteine and the closing phenylalanine or tryptophan. The order of the fields is D gene, V gene, clone size, J gene, CDR3 protein, CDR3 DNA. The D gene is left open where the match is weak. Size is stated for part of the rows, as once, few or many counts, or as a class when the clone is expanded.

>-|TRBV11-3|-|TRBJ1-3
CASSREASSSGNTIYF
TGTGCCAGCAGCCGGGAGGCATCCAGCTCTGGAAACACCATATATTTT
>-|TRBV9|once|TRBJ2-7
CASSVAVGGEQYF
TGTGCCAGCAGCGTAGCTGTGGGGGGAGAGCAGTACTTC
>-|TRBV11-2|-|TRBJ1-1
CASSLGSNTEAFF
TGTGCCAGCAGCTTAGGGTCGAACACTGAAGCTTTCTTT
>-|TRBV11-2|-|TRBJ1-4
CASSLEGRSNEKLFF
TGTGCCAGCAGCTTAGAAGGGAGGTCTAATGAAAAACTGTTTTTT
>-|TRBV5-5|-|TRBJ1-3
CASSWTLVSGNTIYF
TGTGCCAGCAGCTGGACTTTGGTCTCTGGAAACACCATATATTTT
>TRBD2|TRBV10-1|-|TRBJ2-1
CASSEHQREGNEQFF
TGCGCCAGCAGTGAGCACCAGCGGGAGGGAAATGAGCAGTTCTTC
>-|TRBV18|-|TRBJ1-1
CASSPKAVEAFF
TGTGCCAGCTCACCAAAGGCTGTTGAAGCTTTCTTT
>-|TRBV10-3|once|TRBJ2-6
CAISELGSGANVLTF
TGTGCCATCAGTGAGCTCGGGTCGGGGGCCAACGTCCTGACTTTC
>-|TRBV5-3|-|TRBJ1-2
CARSLRRGSAVFYGYTF
TGTGCCAGAAGCCTCAGAAGGGGGTCGGCCGTTTTCTATGGCTACACCTTC
>TRBD2|TRBV6-5|-|TRBJ2-5
CASSPSGTETQYF
TGTGCCAGCAGTCCTAGCGGGACAGAGACCCAGTACTTC
>TRBD1|TRBV5-1|-|TRBJ1-1
CASSLKFVEGQGNTEAFF
TGCGCCAGCAGCTTAAAATTTGTTGAGGGACAGGGAAACACTGAAGCTTTCTTT
>TRBD1|TRBV4-1|-|TRBJ1-4
CASSQPLRGPGEKLFF
TGCGCCAGCAGCCAACCCCTCAGGGGGCCCGGCGAAAAACTGTTTTTT
>-|TRBV15|-|TRBJ1-4
CATSRDPRGHEKLFF
TGTGCCACCAGCAGAGATCCCAGGGGCCATGAAAAACTGTTTTTT
>-|TRBV2|-|TRBJ2-7
CATGGTDSYEQYF
TGTGCCACCGGAGGGACAGACTCCTACGAGCAGTACTTC
>-|TRBV4-1|-|TRBJ1-1
CASSQVGLKMNTEAFF
TGCGCCAGCAGCCAGGTGGGACTGAAGATGAACACTGAAGCTTTCTTT
>-|TRBV5-6|-|TRBJ2-3
CASSPTVGTDTQYF
TGTGCCAGCAGCCCTACGGTTGGGACAGATACGCAGTATTTT
>TRBD1|TRBV7-9|-|TRBJ1-1
CASSAGGRGTEAFF
TGTGCCAGCAGCGCAGGGGGCAGGGGCACTGAAGCTTTCTTT
>-|TRBV30|once|TRBJ1-1
CAWSERRDTEAFF
TGTGCCTGGAGCGAGAGGAGGGACACTGAAGCTTTCTTT
>-|TRBV19|-|TRBJ2-3
CASKSRGGTDTQYF
TGTGCCAGTAAAAGCAGGGGCGGCACAGATACGCAGTATTTT
>TRBD1|TRBV18|-|TRBJ1-3
CASSRSGTGFGNTIYF
TGTGCCAGCTCACGATCCGGGACAGGGTTTGGAAACACCATATATTTT
>-|TRBV19|-|TRBJ2-5
CASSRRERETQYF
TGTGCCAGTAGTCGGCGGGAACGGGAGACCCAGTACTTC
>-|TRBV7-7|few|TRBJ1-1
CASSQLRGNTEAFF
TGTGCTAGCAGCCAACTAAGGGGGAACACTGAAGCTTTCTTT
>TRBD1|TRBV7-9|-|TRBJ2-3
CATPTGTTDTQYF
TGTGCCACGCCGACAGGGACCACAGATACGCAGTATTTT
>-|TRBV19|once|TRBJ2-7
CASSMVGGAAYEQYF
TGTGCCAGTAGTATGGTTGGGGGGGCGGCCTACGAGCAGTACTTC
>-|TRBV4-1|few|TRBJ1-2
CASSQEAWDGYTF
TGCGCCAGCAGCCAAGAAGCGTGGGATGGCTACACCTTC
>-|TRBV29-1|-|TRBJ2-5
CSVDLRGETQYF
TGCAGCGTTGATCTGCGGGGAGAGACCCAGTACTTC
>TRBD2|TRBV19|-|TRBJ2-7
CASSPSGLARTGQYF
TGTGCCAGTAGTCCCTCGGGACTAGCGCGAACTGGGCAGTACTTC
>TRBD2|TRBV7-9|-|TRBJ2-1
CASSLGVLAGSYNEQFF
TGTGCCAGCAGCTTAGGAGTACTAGCGGGGAGCTACAATGAGCAGTTCTTC
>TRBD1|TRBV5-4|few|TRBJ1-2
CASSLAGRGDYGYTF
TGTGCCAGCAGCTTAGCCGGCAGGGGGGACTATGGCTACACCTTC
>-|TRBV18|-|TRBJ1-3
CASSPYTGSGNTIYF
TGTGCCAGCTCACCGTATACAGGGTCCGGAAACACCATATATTTT
>-|TRBV5-1|-|TRBJ1-4
CASSLTGTATNEKLFF
TGCGCCAGCAGCTTGACGGGGACTGCAACTAATGAAAAACTGTTTTTT
>-|TRBV9|-|TRBJ2-3
CASSARTPSTDTQYF
TGTGCCAGCAGCGCGCGGACACCTAGCACAGATACGCAGTATTTT
>-|TRBV13|-|TRBJ1-5
CASSLLGQPQHF
TGTGCCAGCAGCTTGTTGGGTCAGCCCCAGCATTTT
>-|TRBV7-3|-|TRBJ2-1
CASSLTLSENEQFF
TGTGCCAGCAGCTTAACGTTGAGCGAGAATGAGCAGTTCTTC
>TRBD2|TRBV10-1|-|TRBJ2-7
CASSGLAGVEQYF
TGCGCCAGCAGTGGACTAGCGGGGGTCGAGCAGTACTTC
>TRBD1|TRBV5-4|-|TRBJ2-5
CASSPPPPGQQETQYF
TGTGCCAGCAGCCCACCTCCTCCGGGACAGCAAGAGACCCAGTACTTC
>-|TRBV6-1|once|TRBJ1-1
CASSVLQKNTEAFF
TGTGCCAGCAGTGTTTTACAGAAGAACACTGAAGCTTTCTTT
>TRBD1|TRBV19|-|TRBJ1-1
CASSTKGQRNTEAFF
TGTGCCAGTAGTACAAAGGGACAGAGGAACACTGAAGCTTTCTTT
>-|TRBV30|-|TRBJ1-1
CAWSVPGVMNTEAFF
TGTGCCTGGAGTGTGCCGGGAGTTATGAACACTGAAGCTTTCTTT
>-|TRBV20-1|-|TRBJ2-7
CSAYRWDEQYF
TGCAGTGCTTATAGGTGGGACGAGCAGTACTTC
>-|TRBV2|-|TRBJ2-1
CASTWGYHNEQFF
TGTGCCAGCACTTGGGGATATCACAATGAGCAGTTCTTC
>TRBD1|TRBV30|-|TRBJ1-2
CAWTLRTGFYGYTF
TGTGCCTGGACCCTTAGGACAGGTTTCTATGGCTACACCTTC
>-|TRBV29-1|-|TRBJ2-7
CSAELGSYEQYF
TGCAGCGCGGAGTTAGGCTCCTACGAGCAGTACTTC
>TRBD1|TRBV11-3|-|TRBJ1-1
CASSPGQGSTEAFF
TGTGCCAGCAGCCCTGGACAGGGGAGCACTGAAGCTTTCTTT
>TRBD1|TRBV5-6|-|TRBJ2-1
CASTRDRAYNEQFF
TGTGCGAGCACCCGGGACAGGGCCTACAATGAGCAGTTCTTC